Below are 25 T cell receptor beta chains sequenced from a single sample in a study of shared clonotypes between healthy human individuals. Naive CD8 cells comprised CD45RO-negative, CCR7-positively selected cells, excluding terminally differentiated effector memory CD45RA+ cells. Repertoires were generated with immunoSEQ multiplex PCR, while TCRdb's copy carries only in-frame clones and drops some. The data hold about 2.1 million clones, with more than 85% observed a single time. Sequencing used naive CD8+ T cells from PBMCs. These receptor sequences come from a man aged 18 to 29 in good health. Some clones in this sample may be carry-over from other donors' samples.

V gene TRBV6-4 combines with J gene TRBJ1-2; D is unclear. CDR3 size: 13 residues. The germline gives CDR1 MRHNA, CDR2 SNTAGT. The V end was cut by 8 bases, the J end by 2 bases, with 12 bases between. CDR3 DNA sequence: TGTGCCAGCCAACCGACATCGAACTATGGCTACACCTTC. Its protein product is CASQPTSNYGYTF.

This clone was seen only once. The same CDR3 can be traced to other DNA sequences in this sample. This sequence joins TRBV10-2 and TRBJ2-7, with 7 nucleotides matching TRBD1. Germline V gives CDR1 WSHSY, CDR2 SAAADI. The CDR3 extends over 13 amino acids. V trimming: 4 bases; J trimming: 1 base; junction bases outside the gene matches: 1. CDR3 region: CASSGDRSYEQYF. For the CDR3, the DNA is TGCGCCAGCAGTGGGGACAGATCCTACGAGCAGTACTTC.

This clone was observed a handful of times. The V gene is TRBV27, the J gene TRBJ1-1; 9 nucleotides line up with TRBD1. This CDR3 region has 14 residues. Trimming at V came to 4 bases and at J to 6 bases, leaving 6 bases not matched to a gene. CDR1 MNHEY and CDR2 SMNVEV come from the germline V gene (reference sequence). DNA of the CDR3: TGTGCCAGCAGTTCCTGGGACAGGGAGCCTGAAGCTTTCTTT. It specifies CASSSWDREPEAFF.

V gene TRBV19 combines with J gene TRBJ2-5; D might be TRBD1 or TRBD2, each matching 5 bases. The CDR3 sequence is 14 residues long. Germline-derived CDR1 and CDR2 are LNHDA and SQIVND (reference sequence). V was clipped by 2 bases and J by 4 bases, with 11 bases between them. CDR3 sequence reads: CASSISGDRETQYF. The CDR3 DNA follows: TGTGCCAGTAGTATATCTGGGGACCGAGAGACCCAGTACTTC.

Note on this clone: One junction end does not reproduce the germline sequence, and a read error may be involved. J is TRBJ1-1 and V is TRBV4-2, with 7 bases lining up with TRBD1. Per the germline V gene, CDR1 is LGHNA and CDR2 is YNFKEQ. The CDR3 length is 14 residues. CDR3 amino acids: CASSLSQGNPEAFF. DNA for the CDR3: TGTGCCAGCAGCCTTTCACAGGGGAACCCTGAAGCTTTCTTT.

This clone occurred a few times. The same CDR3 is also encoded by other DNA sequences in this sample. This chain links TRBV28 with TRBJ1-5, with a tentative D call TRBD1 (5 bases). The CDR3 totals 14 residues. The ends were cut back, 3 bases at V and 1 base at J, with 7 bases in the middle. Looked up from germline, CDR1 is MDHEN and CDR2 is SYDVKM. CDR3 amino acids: CASSLWGSNQPQHF. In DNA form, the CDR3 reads TGTGCCAGCAGTTTGTGGGGGAGCAATCAGCCCCAGCATTTT.

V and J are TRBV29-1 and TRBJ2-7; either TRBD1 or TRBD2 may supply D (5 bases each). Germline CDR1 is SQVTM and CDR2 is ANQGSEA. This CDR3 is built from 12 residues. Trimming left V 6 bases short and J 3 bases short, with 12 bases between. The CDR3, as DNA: TGCAGCGTAGAGATGGGGGTCTACGAGCAGTACTTC. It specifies CSVEMGVYEQYF.

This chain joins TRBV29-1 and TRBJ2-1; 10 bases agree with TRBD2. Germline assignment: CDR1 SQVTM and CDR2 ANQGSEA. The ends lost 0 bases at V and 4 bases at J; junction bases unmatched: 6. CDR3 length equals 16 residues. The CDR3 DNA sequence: TGCAGCGTTGAAGATAAGGGACTAGCGATTTACAATGAGCAGTTCTTC. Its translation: CSVEDKGLAIYNEQFF.

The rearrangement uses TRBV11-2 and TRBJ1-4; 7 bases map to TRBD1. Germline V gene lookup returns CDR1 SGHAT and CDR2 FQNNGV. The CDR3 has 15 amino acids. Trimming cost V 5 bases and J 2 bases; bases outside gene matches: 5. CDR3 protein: CASSPNRGTNEKLFF. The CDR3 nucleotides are TGTGCCAGCAGCCCAAACAGGGGTACTAATGAAAAACTGTTTTTT.

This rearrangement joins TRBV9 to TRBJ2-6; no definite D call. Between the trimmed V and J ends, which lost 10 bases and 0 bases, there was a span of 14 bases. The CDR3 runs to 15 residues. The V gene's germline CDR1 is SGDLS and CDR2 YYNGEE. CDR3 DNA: TGTGCCTCCTCAGAACACAGCTCTGGGGCCAACGTCCTGACTTTC. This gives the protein CASSEHSSGANVLTF.

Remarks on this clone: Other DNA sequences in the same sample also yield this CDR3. The CDR3 here is CASSLDRGYGYTF. Written as DNA, the CDR3 is TGTGCCAGCAGCTTGGACAGGGGTTATGGCTACACCTTC. This chain connects TRBV5-6 to TRBJ1-2; TRBD1 aligns across 7 bases. This CDR3 spans 13 amino acids. CDR1 is SGHDT and CDR2 is YYEEEE in the germline V gene. Trimming took 0 bases from V and 5 from J; bases not matched to a gene: 1.

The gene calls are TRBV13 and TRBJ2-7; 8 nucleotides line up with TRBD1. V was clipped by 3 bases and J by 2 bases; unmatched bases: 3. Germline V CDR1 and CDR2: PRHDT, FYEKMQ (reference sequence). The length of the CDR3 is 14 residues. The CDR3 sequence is CASSFGQGTYEQYF. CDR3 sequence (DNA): TGTGCCAGCAGCTTTGGACAGGGTACCTACGAGCAGTACTTC.

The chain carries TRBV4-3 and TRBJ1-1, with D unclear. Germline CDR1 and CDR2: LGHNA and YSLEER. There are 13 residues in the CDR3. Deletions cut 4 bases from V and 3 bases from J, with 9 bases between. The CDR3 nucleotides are TGCGCCAGCAGCCCCGCAGGAGACACTGAAGCTTTCTTT. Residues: CASSPAGDTEAFF.

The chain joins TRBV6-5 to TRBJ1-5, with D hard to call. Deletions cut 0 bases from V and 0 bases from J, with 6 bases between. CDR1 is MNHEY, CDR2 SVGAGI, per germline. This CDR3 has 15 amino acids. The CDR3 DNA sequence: TGTGCCAGCAGTTACTCTAGGTATAGCAATCAGCCCCAGCATTTT. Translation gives CASSYSRYSNQPQHF.

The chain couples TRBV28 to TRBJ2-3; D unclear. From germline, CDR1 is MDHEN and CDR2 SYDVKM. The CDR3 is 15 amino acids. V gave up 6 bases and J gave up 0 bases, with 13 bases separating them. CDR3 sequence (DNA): TGTGCCAGCAGCCTCTCTCCGACTAGCACAGATACGCAGTATTTT. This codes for CASSLSPTSTDTQYF.

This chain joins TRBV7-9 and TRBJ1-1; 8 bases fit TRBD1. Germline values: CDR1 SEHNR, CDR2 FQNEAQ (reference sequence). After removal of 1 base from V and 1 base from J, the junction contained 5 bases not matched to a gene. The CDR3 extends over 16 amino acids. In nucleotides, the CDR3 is TGTGCCAGCAGCTTAGGACGCGGACAGGGGAACACTGAAGCTTTCTTT. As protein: CASSLGRGQGNTEAFF.

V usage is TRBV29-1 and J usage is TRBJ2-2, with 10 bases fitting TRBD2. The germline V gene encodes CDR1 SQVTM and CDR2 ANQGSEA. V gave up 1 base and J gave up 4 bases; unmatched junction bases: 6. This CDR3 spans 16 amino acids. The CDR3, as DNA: TGCAGCGTTGAAGGGTCTAGCGGGAGAGGCACCGGGGAGCTGTTTTTT. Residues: CSVEGSSGRGTGELFF.

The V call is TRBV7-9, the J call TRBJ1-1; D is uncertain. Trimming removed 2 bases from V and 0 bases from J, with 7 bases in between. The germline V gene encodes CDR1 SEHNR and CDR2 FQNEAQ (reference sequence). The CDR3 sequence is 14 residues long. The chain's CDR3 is CASSLKQLNTEAFF. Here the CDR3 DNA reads TGTGCCAGCAGCTTAAAACAGCTGAACACTGAAGCTTTCTTT. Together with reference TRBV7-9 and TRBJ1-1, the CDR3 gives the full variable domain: DTGVSQNPRHKITKRGQNVTFRCDPISEHNRLYWYRQTLGQGPEFLTYFQNEAQLEKSRLLSDRFSAERPKGSFSTLEIQRTEQGDSAMYLCASSLKQLNTEAFFGQGTRLTVV.

In DNA form, the CDR3 reads TGCGCCAGCAGCCAAGATAGAGCCTCCCGTTCCTACGAGCAGTACTTC. Its protein product is CASSQDRASRSYEQYF. The chain employs TRBV4-1 and TRBJ2-7; D is ambiguous. The CDR3 loop spans 16 amino acids. Germline loops: CDR1 MGHRA, CDR2 YSYEKL. Trimming removed 0 bases from V and 1 base from J, with 13 bases in between.

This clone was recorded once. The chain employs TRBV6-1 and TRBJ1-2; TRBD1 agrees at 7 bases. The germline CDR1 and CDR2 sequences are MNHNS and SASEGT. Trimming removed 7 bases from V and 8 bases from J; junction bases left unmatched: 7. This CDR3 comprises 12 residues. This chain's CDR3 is CASILTGKGYTF. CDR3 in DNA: TGTGCCAGCATCCTGACAGGGAAGGGCTACACCTTC.

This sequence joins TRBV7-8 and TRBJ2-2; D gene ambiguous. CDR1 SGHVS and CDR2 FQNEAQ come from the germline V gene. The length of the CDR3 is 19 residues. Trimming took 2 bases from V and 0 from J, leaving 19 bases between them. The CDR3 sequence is CASSLTTAPPKANTGELFF. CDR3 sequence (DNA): TGTGCCAGCAGCTTAACAACAGCTCCCCCTAAGGCGAACACCGGGGAGCTGTTTTTT.

Here the CDR3 DNA reads TGTGCCAGCAGTTTATCCTCGGGACGTTTCTCTGGAAACACCATATATTTT. Its translation is CASSLSSGRFSGNTIYF. The chain joins TRBV28 to TRBJ1-3, with D perhaps matching TRBD1 (5 bases). The CDR3 contains 17 residues. Germline assignment: CDR1 MDHEN and CDR2 SYDVKM. The germline V and J ends were trimmed by 1 base and 0 bases, with 13 bases remaining between them.

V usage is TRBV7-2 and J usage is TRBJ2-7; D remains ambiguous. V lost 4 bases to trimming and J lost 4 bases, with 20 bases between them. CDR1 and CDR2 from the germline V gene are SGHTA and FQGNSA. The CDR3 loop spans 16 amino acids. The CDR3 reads CASSSSFRLVGYEQYF. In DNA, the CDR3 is TGTGCCAGCAGCTCGTCCTTTAGGTTAGTAGGATACGAGCAGTACTTC. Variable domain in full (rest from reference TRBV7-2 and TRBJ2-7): GAGVSQSPSNKVTEKGKDVELRCDPISGHTALYWYRQSLGQGLEFLIYFQGNSAPDKSGLPSDRFSAERTGGSVSTLTIQRTQQEDSAVYLCASSSSFRLVGYEQYFGPGTRLTVT.

The CDR3 loop reads CASRESGRAYEQYF. The CDR3 DNA reads as TGTGCCAGCAGGGAGAGCGGGAGGGCCTACGAGCAGTACTTC. The chain is built from TRBV6-1 and TRBJ2-7; 10 bases align to TRBD2. This CDR3 comprises 14 residues. Germline CDR1 reads MNHNS; CDR2 reads SASEGT. The trim removed 6 bases at V and 2 bases at J, leaving 4 bases unmatched.

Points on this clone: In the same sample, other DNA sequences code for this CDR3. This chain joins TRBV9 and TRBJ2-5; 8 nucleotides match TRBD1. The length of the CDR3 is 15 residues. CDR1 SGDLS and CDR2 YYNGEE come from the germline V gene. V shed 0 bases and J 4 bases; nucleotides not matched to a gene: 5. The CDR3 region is CASSVGQGLGETQYF. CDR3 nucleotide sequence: TGTGCCAGCAGCGTAGGACAGGGGCTAGGAGAGACCCAGTACTTC.